The 30 T cell receptor beta chains below all came from one sample that was sequenced in a study of blood T cell repertoires in COVID-19. Method: immunoSEQ multiplex PCR; TCRdb's copy keeps in-frame clones and lacks some. The table records more than 200,000 clones, 86% of them present only once. Sequenced: peripheral blood. Source of these receptors: a woman aged 45-65 years with COVID-19, enrolled during active disease.

V is TRBV28 and J is TRBJ1-5, with D tentatively TRBD1 (6 bases). The CDR3 loop spans 18 amino acids. Germline-derived CDR1 and CDR2 are MDHEN and SYDVKM. Trimming stripped 7 bases from V and 1 base from J, with 23 bases between. In DNA, the CDR3 is TGTGCCAGCACCCAAGGGGGTTCCTTCGTTTTAAGCAATCAGCCCCAGCATTTT. Translating it yields CASTQGGSFVLSNQPQHF.

The DNA for the CDR3 is TGTGCCAGCGGAAGACAGGGTCCCTCCTATGGCTACACCTTC. Residues: CASGRQGPSYGYTF. The chain couples TRBV27 to TRBJ1-2; 7 nucleotides line up with TRBD1. Germline CDR1 reads MNHEY; CDR2 reads SMNVEV (reference sequence). This CDR3 spans 14 amino acids. The V gene end was trimmed by 8 bases and the J gene end by 4 bases; junction bases not matched to a gene: 10.

The J gene is TRBJ2-5, the V gene TRBV28; D might be TRBD1 (6 bases). Germline CDR1 MDHEN, CDR2 SYDVKM. This CDR3 region has 15 residues. Trimming took 7 bases from V and 5 from J, leaving 20 bases between them. CDR3 nucleotide sequence: TGTGCCAGCACCCCAGGACGGGTTAGGGGGGAGACCCAGTACTTC. Translating gives CASTPGRVRGETQYF. The entire variable domain, with the rest obtained from reference TRBV28 and TRBJ2-5, is as follows: DVKVTQSSRYLVKRTGEKVFLECVQDMDHENMFWYRQDPGLGLRLIYFSYDVKMKEKGDIPEGYSVSREKKERFSLILESASTNQTSMYLCASTPGRVRGETQYFGPGTRLLVL.

This clone was observed a single time. This chain links TRBV7-2 with TRBJ2-2; D uncertain. There are 14 residues in the CDR3. V gave up 5 bases and J gave up 5 bases, with 12 bases separating them. The V gene's germline CDR1 is SGHTA and CDR2 FQGNSA. CDR3 residues: CASSLPLVTGELFF. The CDR3 DNA follows: TGTGCCAGCAGCCTCCCCCTTGTAACCGGGGAGCTGTTTTTT.

This clone appeared once. The J gene is TRBJ2-7, the V gene TRBV5-1, with D perhaps matching TRBD1 (6 bases). Germline CDR1 is SGHRS and CDR2 is YFSETQ. The CDR3 is made up of 18 amino acids. The ends were cut back, 5 bases at V and 0 bases at J, with 24 bases in the middle. CDR3 nucleotide sequence: TGCGCCAGCAGTTCCATCCCGCGAACAGGGTCGAGCTCCTACGAGCAGTACTTC. Encoded protein: CASSSIPRTGSSSYEQYF.

The chain is built from TRBV27 and TRBJ1-5; 7 bases match TRBD1. CDR1 and CDR2 from the germline V gene are MNHEY and SMNVEV (reference sequence). Germline trimming cut 8 bases from V and 1 base from J; bases unmatched to any gene: 8. The CDR3 spans 15 residues. CDR3 sequence: CASARQGMSNQPQHF. Here the CDR3 DNA reads TGTGCCAGCGCTCGACAGGGTATGAGCAATCAGCCCCAGCATTTT.

V gene TRBV2 combines with J gene TRBJ1-1, with TRBD1 matching 7 bases. Germline CDR1 is SNHLY and CDR2 is FYNNEI. The CDR3 extends over 13 amino acids. The V and J ends lost 8 bases and 1 base, in that order; junction bases with no gene match: 4. The CDR3 loop is CASGRDRNTEAFF. In nucleotides, the CDR3 is TGTGCCAGCGGCCGGGACAGGAACACTGAAGCTTTCTTT.

This sequence joins TRBV28 and TRBJ1-2; a weak D match, TRBD1 (6 bases). V lost 4 bases, J lost 8 bases, and 8 bases lay in between. From germline, CDR1 is MDHEN and CDR2 SYDVKM. CDR3 length equals 11 residues. In DNA, the CDR3 is TGTGCCAGCAGTTCAGGGGACGGCTACACCTTC. It is translated as CASSSGDGYTF.

The genes are TRBV29-1 and TRBJ2-1; 8 bases line up with TRBD2. V lost 3 bases and J lost 5; bases outside the gene matches: 21. CDR1 SQVTM and CDR2 ANQGSEA come from the germline V gene. This CDR3 comprises 19 residues. CDR3 residues: CSVDPTPGGWDFFNNEQFF. Written as DNA, the CDR3 is TGCAGCGTTGACCCTACCCCGGGAGGGTGGGATTTCTTCAACAATGAGCAGTTCTTC.

This clone appeared once. This rearrangement joins TRBV11-2 to TRBJ1-5, with D maybe TRBD1 (6 bases). CDR1 is SGHAT, CDR2 FQNNGV, per germline. The CDR3 totals 15 residues. The V end lost 0 bases, the J end lost 7 bases, and 13 bases lay between the germline ends. CDR3 amino acids: CASSLDQGSGQPQHF. The CDR3 bases are TGTGCCAGCAGCTTAGATCAGGGGTCGGGACAGCCCCAGCATTTT.

The genes are TRBV7-8 and TRBJ1-5; D possibly corresponds to TRBD1 (6 bases). The CDR3 totals 15 residues. V was cut by 5 bases and J by 2 bases, with 13 bases left in between. The germline V gene has CDR1 SGHVS and CDR2 FQNEAQ. CDR3 loop: CASSAQGLGNQPQHF. The CDR3 DNA is TGTGCCAGCAGCGCACAGGGTCTAGGCAATCAGCCCCAGCATTTT.

V and J are TRBV28 and TRBJ2-2; D is undetermined. V was clipped by 2 bases and J by 4 bases, with 11 bases between them. The CDR3 contains 15 residues. Germline V gene data show CDR1 as MDHEN and CDR2 as SYDVKM. The CDR3 DNA follows: TGTGCCAGCAGTTTAGCCAGGTGGCGCACCGGGGAGCTGTTTTTT. Translation gives CASSLARWRTGELFF.

This clone showed up just a few times. The chain joins TRBV9 to TRBJ1-1; 7 bases map to TRBD1. The CDR3 is 15 residues long. The germline V gene has CDR1 SGDLS and CDR2 YYNGEE. The V gene end was trimmed by 3 bases and the J gene end by 4 bases; junction bases not matched to a gene: 9. CDR3 sequence reads: CASSALTGTGTEAFF. In DNA, the CDR3 is TGTGCCAGCAGCGCCCTGACAGGGACGGGCACTGAAGCTTTCTTT.

A word on this clone: This specimen includes other DNA sequences encoding the same CDR3. The chain links TRBV19 to TRBJ1-2, with a tentative D call TRBD1 (6 bases). The CDR3 contains 13 residues. The V gene's germline CDR1 is LNHDA and CDR2 SQIVND (reference sequence). The V end lost 3 bases, the J end lost 4 bases, and 9 bases lay between the germline ends. The CDR3 loop is CASSIQGPYGYTF. The CDR3 bases are TGTGCCAGTAGTATCCAGGGGCCCTATGGCTACACCTTC.

The genes are TRBV27 and TRBJ2-4, with 10 bases matching TRBD1. CDR3 length equals 15 residues. Germline CDR1 reads MNHEY; CDR2 reads SMNVEV (reference sequence). J was trimmed by 8 bases and V by 5 bases; bases with no gene match: 9. The CDR3 reads CASSLIRDRGHIQYF. DNA of the CDR3: TGTGCCAGCAGTCTTATACGGGACAGGGGACACATTCAGTACTTC.

The genes are TRBV19 and TRBJ2-7; unclear D gene. Germline V gives CDR1 LNHDA, CDR2 SQIVND (reference sequence). This CDR3 is 13 amino acids long. With 1 base removed from V and 3 bases from J, the gap between germline ends came to 7 bases. The CDR3 coding sequence is TGTGCCAGTAGTATAGGCGATTACTACGAGCAGTACTTC. It translates to CASSIGDYYEQYF.

The chain has TRBV5-5 and TRBJ2-7, with TRBD1 identical over 9 bases. J was trimmed by 4 bases and V by 1 base; bases with no gene match: 15. Germline CDR1 and CDR2: SGHKS and YYEKEE (reference sequence). This CDR3 is 18 amino acids long. CDR3 region: CASSLWDREVLAVYEQYV. CDR3 coding DNA: TGTGCCAGCAGCTTGTGGGACAGGGAGGTTTTAGCGGTATACGAGCAGTACGTC.

The rearrangement uses TRBV5-1 and TRBJ2-1; D is perhaps TRBD1 (5 bases). Trimming took 2 bases from V and 7 from J, leaving 16 bases between them. The germline V gene has CDR1 SGHRS and CDR2 YFSETQ. The CDR3 covers 15 residues. The CDR3 DNA reads TGCGCCAGCAGCTTAGGGCAGGGCTTGGATAATGAGCAGTTCTTC. It specifies CASSLGQGLDNEQFF.

V is TRBV19 and J is TRBJ2-6; 9 bases fit TRBD1. Unmatched junction bases numbered 0, after V lost 1 base and J lost 2 bases. The CDR3 sequence is 16 residues long. The germline V gene has CDR1 LNHDA and CDR2 SQIVND (reference sequence). DNA for the CDR3: TGTGCCAGTAGTATAGGGACAGGGGCTGGGGCCAACGTCCTGACTTTC. Translating it yields CASSIGTGAGANVLTF.

The rearrangement joins TRBV30 to TRBJ1-1; D is perhaps TRBD1 (6 bases). V was pared by 2 bases and J by 1 base, with 11 bases between. The CDR3 runs 14 residues. Looked up from germline, CDR1 is GTSNPN and CDR2 is SVGIG (reference sequence). The CDR3 DNA reads TGTGCCTGGAGTCTGGGGGCAGGGAACACTGAAGCTTTCTTT. Protein: CAWSLGAGNTEAFF.

The J gene is TRBJ1-1, the V gene TRBV7-9, with D possibly being TRBD1 (6 bases). The germline V and J ends were trimmed by 2 bases and 10 bases, with 8 bases remaining between them. The CDR3 sequence is 11 residues long. The germline V gene has CDR1 SEHNR and CDR2 FQNEAQ (reference sequence). The CDR3 protein is CASSLTGPAFF. The CDR3 nucleotides read TGTGCCAGCAGCTTAACAGGGCCAGCTTTCTTT.

The chain links TRBV5-8 to TRBJ2-7; D may be TRBD2 (6 bases). The CDR3 has 15 residues. The germline gives CDR1 SGHTS, CDR2 YDEGEE. Between the trimmed V and J ends, which lost 4 bases and 8 bases, there was a span of 22 bases. CDR3 sequence (DNA): TGTGCCAGCAGCCCGGGAGTGGTGACTTCAAGTCAGCAGTACGTC. Its protein product is CASSPGVVTSSQQYV.

The chain has TRBV2 and TRBJ2-3; D is possibly TRBD2 (6 bases). CDR1 SNHLY and CDR2 FYNNEI come from the germline V gene. This CDR3 comprises 14 residues. V lost 2 bases and J lost 5, with 11 bases in between. CDR3 nucleotide sequence: TGTGCCAGCAGTGAAACTAGCAGGGAAGATACGCAGTATTTT. Translating gives CASSETSREDTQYF.

This rearrangement joins TRBV11-2 to TRBJ2-3; 11 positions match TRBD1. V was pared by 3 bases and J by 5 bases, with 4 bases of the junction left unmatched. Germline V gives CDR1 SGHAT, CDR2 FQNNGV. This CDR3 comprises 15 residues. The CDR3 reads CASSFRTGGEDTQYF. As DNA, the CDR3 is TGTGCCAGCAGCTTTCGGACAGGGGGCGAAGATACGCAGTATTTT.

The chain is built from TRBV6-5 and TRBJ2-2; TRBD1 matches at 7 bases. CDR3 length: 14 residues. V trimming: 10 bases; J trimming: 4 bases; junction bases outside the gene matches: 9. CDR1 MNHEY and CDR2 SVGAGI come from the germline V gene. The CDR3 loop reads CAIQPGTATGELFF. The CDR3 DNA sequence: TGTGCCATCCAGCCCGGGACAGCCACCGGGGAGCTGTTTTTT.

This chain joins TRBV5-5 and TRBJ2-7; no clear D gene. Germline CDR1 reads SGHKS; CDR2 reads YYEKEE (reference sequence). V was cut by 1 base and J by 0 bases, with 14 bases left in between. The CDR3 is made up of 16 amino acids. The CDR3 loop reads CASSLWAARSSYEQYV. Here the CDR3 DNA reads TGTGCCAGCAGCTTGTGGGCAGCCCGTAGCTCCTACGAGCAGTACGTC.

The chain uses TRBV29-1 and TRBJ2-2; 14 bases agree with TRBD2. The CDR3 length is 17 residues. The J segment lost 0 bases and the V segment lost 7 bases, leaving 7 bases of the junction unmatched. Germline V lookup: CDR1 SQVTM, CDR2 ANQGSEA. This CDR3 is CSGRGLAGATNTGELFF. The CDR3 DNA reads as TGCAGCGGGAGGGGACTAGCGGGGGCGACGAACACCGGGGAGCTGTTTTTT.

This chain connects TRBV19 to TRBJ2-7; TRBD1 matches 9 bases. Per the germline V gene, CDR1 is LNHDA and CDR2 is SQIVND (reference sequence). J gave up 2 bases and V 5 bases, and 16 bases lay outside the gene matches. CDR3 length: 18 amino acids. CDR3 nucleotide sequence: TGTGCCAGTAGTCTCAAACCCACTACAGGGGGCCTACCCTACGAGCAGTACTTC. This gives the protein CASSLKPTTGGLPYEQYF.

This clone was detected ten times or more. The chain combines TRBV10-1 with TRBJ2-3, with 10 bases that match TRBD2. The junction had 4 bases not matched to a gene; V was cut back by 6 bases and J by 7 bases. This CDR3 is 13 amino acids long. The germline V gene encodes CDR1 WNHNN and CDR2 SYGVQD (reference sequence). The CDR3 reads CASSSGGAYTQYF. The CDR3 bases are TGCGCCAGCAGCAGCGGGGGGGCGTATACGCAGTATTTT.

The sample holds one count of this clone. This rearrangement joins TRBV11-2 to TRBJ2-7; the match to TRBD1 covers 7 bases. With V trimmed by 5 bases and J by 6 bases, 10 bases remained unmatched. Germline CDR1 and CDR2: SGHAT and FQNNGV. The CDR3 has 14 amino acids. CDR3 in amino acids: CASSPGQVPGEQYF. DNA for the CDR3: TGTGCCAGCAGCCCAGGACAGGTCCCAGGCGAGCAGTACTTC.